A selection of T cell receptor beta chains follows, all from one sample in a study of cytomegalovirus exposure and HLA in healthy donors. Profiled with immunoSEQ multiplex PCR; TCRdb holds only in-frame clones, not every one. The sample has some 87,000 clones, 70% to 85% seen once; the top ten hold 2.5% to 3%. The sequenced material came from PBMCs. These receptor sequences come from a man under 40 in good health and CMV-seronegative. CDR3s include the opening cysteine and the closing phenylalanine or tryptophan. A D gene is named only where the DNA matches it firmly. Clone size is stated in some rows and not others, as once, few, many or a class when expanded.

>TRBD1|-|15|TRBV18|TRBJ1-5
CASSSGTGSNQPQHF
TGTGCCAGCTCATCCGGGACAGGGAGCAATCAGCCCCAGCATTTT
>TRBD1|-|17|TRBV7-2|TRBJ1-1
CASSPGQGARGHTEAFF
TGTGCCAGCAGCCCCGGACAGGGGGCGCGAGGGCACACTGAAGCTTTCTTT
>TRBD1|-|15|TRBV11-2|TRBJ2-1
CASSQQGAGTNEQFF
TGTGCCAGCAGCCAACAGGGGGCCGGGACAAATGAGCAGTTCTTC
>-|-|13|TRBV19|TRBJ2-1
CASTPSSYNEQFF
TGTGCCAGTACCCCTAGCTCCTACAATGAGCAGTTCTTC
>TRBD1|-|13|TRBV19|TRBJ1-5
CASSTPGTAPLHF
TGTGCCAGTAGTACCCCCGGGACAGCTCCCCTCCATTTT
>TRBD2|-|14|TRBV7-6|TRBJ2-7
CASSSSGSSYEQYF
TGTGCCAGCAGCTCTAGCGGGAGCTCCTACGAGCAGTACTTC
>TRBD2|few|15|TRBV19|TRBJ2-5
CASTPTSGVQETQYF
TGTGCCAGTACTCCGACTAGCGGGGTGCAAGAGACCCAGTACTTC
>TRBD1|-|13|TRBV2|TRBJ2-1
CASTATGQPEQFF
TGTGCCAGCACCGCGACGGGACAGCCTGAGCAGTTCTTC
>-|-|13|TRBV28|TRBJ2-7
CASSEDSTGEQYF
TGTGCCAGCAGTGAGGACTCTACGGGGGAGCAGTACTTC
>TRBD1|-|15|TRBV7-9|TRBJ1-2
CASSSGTGGDYGYTF
TGTGCCAGCAGCTCCGGGACAGGGGGGGACTATGGCTACACCTTC
>-|-|12|TRBV28|TRBJ1-4
CASRELNEKLFF
TGTGCCAGCAGAGAGCTAAATGAAAAACTGTTTTTT
>-|-|13|TRBV6-6|TRBJ1-2
CASSSFTEYGYTF
TGTGCCAGCAGTTCTTTCACAGAGTATGGCTACACCTTC
>TRBD2|-|14|TRBV6-5|TRBJ2-3
CASSYGGGTDTQYF
TGTGCCAGCAGTTACGGGGGGGGCACAGATACGCAGTATTTT